This TCR beta chain comes out of a study of blood T cell repertoires in COVID-19. Study-wide context: The origin of the acute and convalescent COVID-19 samples was the United States, Italy and Spain.

Clones were read by immunoSEQ multiplex PCR, and TCRdb kept only the in-frame ones, dropping some. The profile covers 410,000 or so clones, with 75% to 90% appearing a single time and 1.4% taken by the ten largest. The CDR3 sequence is 13 residues long. Trimming removed 4 bases from V and 4 bases from J, with 9 bases in between. Germline CDR1 ENHRY, CDR2 SYGVKD. The TCR sequence derives from a woman younger than 45 with active or convalescent COVID-19. The chain couples TRBV10-3 to TRBJ2-3, with D perhaps matching TRBD2 (6 bases). The sample consisted of peripheral blood. The CDR3 loop reads CAISGDFPDTQYF. The CDR3 nucleotides read TGTGCCATCAGTGGGGACTTCCCAGATACGCAGTATTTT.